Below, one T cell receptor (beta chain) is given with its context. In the original analysis: Scientists estimated how many nucleated cells there were by amplifying reference gene primers. Measured with immunoSEQ multiplex PCR; TCRdb has only the in-frame clones, and not every one. The DNA gave D and trimming, while V, J and clone size come from that table. This sample has some 160,000 clones, with more than 70% found just once. V was shortened by 3 bases and J by 2 bases, with 8 bases between the two germline ends. This CDR3 has 14 residues. In germline, CDR1 is LNHDA, CDR2 SQIVND (reference sequence). This record comes from a study of blood T cell repertoires in COVID-19. Whole-study context: Samples representing acute and convalescent COVID-19 were sourced from the United States, Italy and Spain. PBMCs, B-cell-depleted T cells, or T cells were the source of the cDNA or gDNA that made up the material.

The TCR sequence derives from a man between 60 and 75 years old with acute or convalescent COVID-19. Input material: peripheral blood. The chain combines TRBV19 with TRBJ1-5; D gene uncertain. The CDR3 region is CASSISGGNQPQHF. The CDR3 DNA sequence: TGTGCCAGTAGTATTTCGGGAGGCAATCAGCCCCAGCATTTT.